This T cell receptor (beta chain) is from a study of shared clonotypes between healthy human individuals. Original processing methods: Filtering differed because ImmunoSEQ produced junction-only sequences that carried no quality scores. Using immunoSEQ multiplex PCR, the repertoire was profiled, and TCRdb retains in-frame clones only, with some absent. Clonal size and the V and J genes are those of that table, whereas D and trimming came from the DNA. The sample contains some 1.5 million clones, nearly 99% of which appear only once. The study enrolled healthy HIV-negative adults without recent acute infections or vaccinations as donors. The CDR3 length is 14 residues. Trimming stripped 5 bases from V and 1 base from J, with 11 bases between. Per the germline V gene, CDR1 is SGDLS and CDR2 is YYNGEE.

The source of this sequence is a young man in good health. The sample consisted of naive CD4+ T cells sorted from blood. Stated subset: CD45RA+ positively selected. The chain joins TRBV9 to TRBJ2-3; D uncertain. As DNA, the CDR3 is TGTGCCAGCAGTCCCAGGTCGGGCACAGATACGCAGTATTTT. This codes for CASSPRSGTDTQYF.